A selection of T cell receptor beta chains follows, all from one sample in a study of blood T cell repertoires in COVID-19. Libraries were prepared by immunoSEQ multiplex PCR; TCRdb keeps only in-frame clonotypes and omits some of them. This table has 180,000 or so clones, approximately 88% appearing once. The source material was peripheral blood. The source of these receptors is a man aged 35-49 years with acute or convalescent COVID-19. The CDR3 runs from the conserved cysteine through the conserved F or W. A D gene is named only where the DNA matches it firmly. For some rows the clone size is stated as once, few or many, or as a class when expanded; others skip it.

>TRBV5-1|.|.|TRBJ1-3
CASSLGQASSGNTIYF
TGCGCCAGCAGCTTGGGACAGGCCAGCTCTGGAAACACCATATATTTT
>TRBV5-1|TRBD2|.|TRBJ2-1
CASSWGLAGGYNEQFF
TGCGCCAGCAGCTGGGGACTAGCGGGGGGGTACAATGAGCAGTTCTTC
>TRBV2|TRBD1|.|TRBJ1-2
CARSVRDRGPYGYTF
TGTGCCAGGAGCGTCCGGGACAGGGGTCCCTATGGCTACACCTTC
>TRBV5-1|TRBD1|.|TRBJ1-3
CASSLTGTANGNTIYF
TGCGCCAGCAGCTTGACCGGGACAGCAAACGGAAACACCATATATTTT
>TRBV4-1|.|many|TRBJ1-5
CASSREGSDQPQHF
TGCGCCAGCAGCCGGGAGGGGAGCGATCAGCCCCAGCATTTT
>TRBV12-3/TRBV12-4|.|.|TRBJ1-1
CASSLGPRPLAFF
TGTGCCAGCAGTTTGGGCCCCCGTCCTTTAGCTTTCTTT
>TRBV27|TRBD2|.|TRBJ2-7
CASSLSYRGSGTSGGRPYEQYF
TGTGCCAGCAGTTTATCCTATCGGGGGAGCGGGACTAGCGGGGGAAGACCCTACGAGCAGTACTTC
>TRBV12-3/TRBV12-4|.|.|TRBJ1-2
CASSLQFLYGYTF
TGTGCCAGCAGTCTCCAGTTCCTCTATGGCTACACCTTC
>TRBV6-5|.|.|TRBJ1-2
CASRETGSNYGYTF
TGTGCCAGCAGAGAGACAGGTAGTAACTATGGCTACACCTTC
>TRBV29-1|.|.|TRBJ2-5
CSARIMGPETQYF
TGCAGCGCCCGTATAATGGGGCCAGAGACCCAGTACTTC
>TRBV6-1|.|.|TRBJ1-5
CASSEGASSQPQHF
TGTGCCAGCAGTGAAGGGGCCTCCTCCCAGCCCCAGCATTTT
>TRBV4-3|.|.|TRBJ1-2
CASSQGASYGYTF
TGCGCCAGCAGCCAGGGGGCCTCCTATGGCTACACCTTC
>TRBV21-1|.|.|TRBJ2-7
CASSREKIDRESPSYEQYF
TGTGCCAGCAGCAGAGAAAAGATAGACCGGGAATCCCCATCCTACGAGCAGTACTTC
>TRBV29-1|TRBD1|.|TRBJ1-2
CSVASTGGDYGYTF
TGCAGCGTCGCCTCGACAGGGGGGGACTATGGCTACACCTTC
>TRBV9|TRBD1|.|TRBJ1-1
CASNRQGEDTEAFF
TGTGCCAGCAACCGACAGGGGGAAGACACTGAAGCTTTCTTT
>TRBV5-5|.|.|TRBJ1-5
CASSLAGSGNQPQHF
TGTGCCAGCAGCTTGGCAGGGTCTGGCAATCAGCCCCAGCATTTT
>TRBV25-1|.|.|TRBJ2-3
CASSGAGSGTDTQYF
TGTGCCAGCAGTGGGGCCGGTTCGGGCACAGATACGCAGTATTTT
>TRBV6-1|.|.|TRBJ2-1
CASSEGVGGYNEQFF
TGTGCCAGCAGTGAAGGGGTCGGGGGCTACAATGAGCAGTTCTTC
>TRBV7-2|TRBD1|.|TRBJ2-5
CASSAGGETQYF
TGTGCCAGCAGCGCAGGGGGAGAGACCCAGTACTTC
>TRBV5-1|.|.|TRBJ2-3
CASSLVGTSSSGDTQYF
TGCGCCAGCAGCTTGGTTGGAACTAGCTCCAGCGGGGATACGCAGTATTTT
>TRBV5-5|.|.|TRBJ1-1
CASSLGQPNTEAFF
TGTGCCAGCAGCTTAGGACAGCCGAACACTGAAGCTTTCTTT
>TRBV21-1|.|.|TRBJ1-1
CASSKVEDGGDTEAFF
TGTGCCAGCAGCAAAGTAGAGGACGGCGGGGACACTGAAGCTTTCTTT
>TRBV5-1|.|.|TRBJ2-7
CASSLAGVSTLYEQYF
TGCGCCAGCAGCTTGGCAGGCGTCAGTACCCTCTACGAGCAGTACTTC